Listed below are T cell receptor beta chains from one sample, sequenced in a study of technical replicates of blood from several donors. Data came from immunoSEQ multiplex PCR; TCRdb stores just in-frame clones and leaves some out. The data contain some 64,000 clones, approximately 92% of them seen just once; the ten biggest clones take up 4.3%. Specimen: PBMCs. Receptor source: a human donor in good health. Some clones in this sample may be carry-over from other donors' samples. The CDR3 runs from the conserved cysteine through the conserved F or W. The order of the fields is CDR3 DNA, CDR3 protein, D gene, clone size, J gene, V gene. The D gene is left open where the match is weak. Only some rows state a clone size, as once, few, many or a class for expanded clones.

TGTGCCAGCAGCTCCATCATTAGTTCCTACGAGCAGTACTTC | CASSSIISSYEQYF | . | . | TRBJ2-7 | TRBV11-2
TGTGCCAGCAGCCGGGGGACAGGGGACGAGCAGTACTTC | CASSRGTGDEQYF | TRBD1 | . | TRBJ2-7 | TRBV4-2
TGCGCCAGCAGCATCTCGAGTGGGGCAGGGGGCTACACCTTC | CASSISSGAGGYTF | . | . | TRBJ1-2 | TRBV5-1
TGTGCCAGCAGTCCTAGGGGAAACTCCTATAATTCACCCCTCCACTTT | CASSPRGNSYNSPLHF | . | . | TRBJ1-6 | TRBV27
TGTGCCAGCAGCCAGGAGCAGGGGTCCTACAATGAGCAGTTCTTC | CASSQEQGSYNEQFF | . | few | TRBJ2-1 | TRBV4-2
TGTGCCAGCAGCCCCGTGGAGGGCGCCTATAACTATGGCTACACCTTC | CASSPVEGAYNYGYTF | . | . | TRBJ1-2 | TRBV5-4
TGTGCCAGCAGCCCAACCGGGACAGGGTGGGGTGCGGCCGGGGAGCTGTTTTTT | CASSPTGTGWGAAGELFF | TRBD1 | . | TRBJ2-2 | TRBV9
TGTGCCAGCAGTTACTCGGTCGCAGGTTACAATGAGCAGTTCTTC | CASSYSVAGYNEQFF | . | few | TRBJ2-1 | TRBV6-5
TGTGCCAGCAGCGTAGTCCCGGGACAGGGGCAGAATGAGCAGTTCTTC | CASSVVPGQGQNEQFF | TRBD1 | . | TRBJ2-1 | TRBV9
TGTGCCAGCAGCTTACTGAACACCGGGGAGCTGTTTTTT | CASSLLNTGELFF | . | . | TRBJ2-2 | TRBV7-3
TGTGCCAGCAGCTTAGCGCCGGGGGGCGCAGAAGAGACCCAGTACTTC | CASSLAPGGAEETQYF | . | . | TRBJ2-5 | TRBV7-2
TGCGCCAGCAGCCAAGATGTCGCCTTAGCTAATGAAAAACTGTTTTTT | CASSQDVALANEKLFF | . | . | TRBJ1-4 | TRBV4-3
TGCGCCAGCAGCGAGGGACAGGGCCTTAATTCACCCCTCCACTTT | CASSEGQGLNSPLHF | TRBD1 | once | TRBJ1-6 | TRBV5-1
TGTGCCAGCAGTCGGGACAGGGTTAATGGCTACACCTTC | CASSRDRVNGYTF | TRBD1 | . | TRBJ1-2 | TRBV5-6
TGTGCCATGCAAGGGGGAGAAAGGACTGAAGCTTTCTTT | CAMQGGERTEAFF | . | . | TRBJ1-1 | TRBV10-3
TGTGCCAGCAGCGGGACTGACTACACTGAAGCTTTCTTT | CASSGTDYTEAFF | . | . | TRBJ1-1 | TRBV2
TGTGCCATCAGTGAATGGACAGGGGGAAATTCACCCCTCCACTTT | CAISEWTGGNSPLHF | TRBD1 | . | TRBJ1-6 | TRBV10-3
TGTGCCAGATCTCCGGGACAAATGACGAACACTGAAGCTTTCTTT | CARSPGQMTNTEAFF | . | . | TRBJ1-1 | TRBV2
TGTGCCAGCAGCCGCGCGGGGACTAGCGGGAGGCGCGCAGATACGCAGTATTTT | CASSRAGTSGRRADTQYF | TRBD2 | . | TRBJ2-3 | TRBV11-2
TGTGCCAGCAGCCATGCTAGCGGGGCGTCCTACAATGAGCAGTTCTTC | CASSHASGASYNEQFF | TRBD2 | . | TRBJ2-1 | TRBV4-2